The 4 T cell receptor beta chains below were found in one sample sequenced in a study of blood T cell repertoires in COVID-19. Method: immunoSEQ multiplex PCR; TCRdb's copy keeps in-frame clones and lacks some. The profile covers 65,000 to 85,000 clones, with about 78% appearing a single time and approximately 16% taken by the ten largest. Source material: peripheral blood. Receptor source: a human donor in a cohort sampled during active COVID-19.

The V and J genes are TRBV10-3 and TRBJ1-5; D possibly corresponds to TRBD1 (6 bases). V was cut by 5 bases and J by 0 bases, with 11 bases left in between. The CDR3 is 15 amino acids. Looked up from germline, CDR1 is ENHRY and CDR2 is SYGVKD. This chain's CDR3 is CAISPGHPSNQPQHF. The CDR3 DNA follows: TGTGCCATCAGTCCGGGACATCCTAGCAATCAGCCCCAGCATTTT.

Only one count was recorded for this clone. V usage is TRBV5-6 and J usage is TRBJ2-1, with D possibly matching TRBD1 (6 bases). The CDR3 runs to 18 residues. V shed 0 bases and J shed 0 bases, with 16 bases lying between them. Germline V gene data show CDR1 as SGHDT and CDR2 as YYEEEE. CDR3: CASSLAFRGDSSYNEQFF. The CDR3 nucleotides read TGTGCCAGCAGCTTGGCCTTCAGGGGCGACAGCTCCTACAATGAGCAGTTCTTC.

The chain uses TRBV5-1 and TRBJ1-1, with 7 positions matching TRBD1. The CDR3 runs 17 residues. CDR1 is SGHRS and CDR2 is YFSETQ in the germline V gene. Trimming took 4 bases from V and 1 from J; bases not matched to a gene: 13. The CDR3 spells CASSPDATGTANTEAFF. CDR3 sequence (DNA): TGCGCCAGCAGCCCGGACGCAACCGGGACAGCGAACACTGAAGCTTTCTTT.

The chain is built from TRBV5-8 and TRBJ1-1, with 9 bases matching TRBD1. Per germline, CDR1 SGHTS and CDR2 YDEGEE. The CDR3 totals 14 residues. V gave up 4 bases and J gave up 11 bases; unmatched junction bases: 12. In DNA form, the CDR3 reads TGTGCCAGCAGCGACCTGGGACAGGGAACGGGGGCTTTCTTT. Protein product: CASSDLGQGTGAFF.